This T cell receptor beta chain was observed in a study of response to subunit inactivated influenza vaccine. TCRdb recomputed calls from the RT-PCR reads with MiXCR, one row per CDR3 protein. The sample has just under 550,000 distinct CDR3 sequences, roughly 25% seen once. V shed 4 bases and J shed 1 base, with 10 bases lying between them. The CDR3 runs to 15 residues. Germline V lookup: CDR1 MGHRA, CDR2 YSYEKL. These records were also assigned to another study, of T cells expressing NK-cell markers. As reported in that work: Beta-chain TCR cDNA was generated via 5'RACE template switching with UMIs.

The chain couples TRBV4-1 to TRBJ2-2; D remains unclear. The clonotype originates from a man in his fifties who received an inactivated influenza vaccine. Specimen: CD4+ T cells sorted from PBMCs, collected approximately 13 days after vaccination. The CDR3 coding sequence is TGCGCCAGCAGCCGGGTTCCAAAGAACACCGGGGAGCTGTTTTTT. Amino acid sequence: CASSRVPKNTGELFF.